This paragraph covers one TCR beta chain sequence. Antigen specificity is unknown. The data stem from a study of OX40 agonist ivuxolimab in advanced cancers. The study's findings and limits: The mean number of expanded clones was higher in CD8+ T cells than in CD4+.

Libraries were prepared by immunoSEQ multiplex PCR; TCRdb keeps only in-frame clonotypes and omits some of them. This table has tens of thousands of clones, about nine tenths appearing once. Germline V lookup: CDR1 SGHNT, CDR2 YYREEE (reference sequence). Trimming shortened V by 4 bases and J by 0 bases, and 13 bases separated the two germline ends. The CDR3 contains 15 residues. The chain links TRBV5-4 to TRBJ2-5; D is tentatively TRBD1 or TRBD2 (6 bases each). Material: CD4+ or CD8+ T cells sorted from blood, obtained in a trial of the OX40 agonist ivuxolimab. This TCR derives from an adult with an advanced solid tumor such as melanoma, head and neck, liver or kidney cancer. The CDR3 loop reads CASSGGGMYQETQYF. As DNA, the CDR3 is TGTGCCAGCAGCGGGGGCGGGATGTACCAAGAGACCCAGTACTTC.